This T cell receptor beta chain was sequenced during a study of T cells expressing NK-cell markers. TCRdb re-called the 5' RACE reads; every CDR3 protein appears as one record, without DNA. This repertoire includes fewer than 300,000 distinct CDR3 sequences. The CDR3 is 16 amino acids. Germline CDR1 and CDR2: LGHNA and YSLEER. The sequenced sample consisted of blood T cells: a sorted CD56 or NKG2C T cell subset, CD4+ or CD8+ T cells, or bulk PBMC T cells (not recorded which). This TCR came from a woman aged 18-70 years in good health. V usage is TRBV4-3 and J usage is TRBJ2-1; TCRdb returns TRBD1, unconfirmable since there is no DNA. CDR3 sequence: CASSQYRGSSYNEQFF.